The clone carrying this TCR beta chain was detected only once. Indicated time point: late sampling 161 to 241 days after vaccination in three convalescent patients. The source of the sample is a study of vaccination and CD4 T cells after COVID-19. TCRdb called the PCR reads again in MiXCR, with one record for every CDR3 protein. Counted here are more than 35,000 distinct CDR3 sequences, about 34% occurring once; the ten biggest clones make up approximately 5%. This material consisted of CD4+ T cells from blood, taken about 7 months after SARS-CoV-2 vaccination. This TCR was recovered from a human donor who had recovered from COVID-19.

The CDR3 region has the DNA TGTGCCACAAAGGACTGGCTAGAAGGAGATACGCAGTATTTT. Translation gives CATKDWLEGDTQYF. The chain employs TRBV10-3 and TRBJ2-3, with D maybe TRBD2 (5 bases). Trimming shortened V by 10 bases and J by 5 bases, and 19 bases separated the two germline ends. The germline gives CDR1 ENHRY, CDR2 SYGVKD. This CDR3 has 14 amino acids.